Shown below are 28 T cell receptor beta chains from a single sample sequenced in a study of OX40 agonist ivuxolimab in advanced cancers. Generated by immunoSEQ multiplex PCR, the TCRdb table keeps only in-frame clones and is missing some. This sample carries 80,000 to 100,000 clones, about 86% of them seen once, and the ten largest clones take over 4.5%. Material: CD4+ or CD8+ T cells sorted from blood, obtained in a trial of the OX40 agonist ivuxolimab. These TCRs come from an adult with an advanced solid tumor such as melanoma, head and neck, liver or kidney cancer.

This clone has only one observation. The gene calls are TRBV18 and TRBJ1-2; 8 bases are shared with TRBD1. The ends lost 3 bases at V and 8 bases at J; junction bases unmatched: 5. Germline V gives CDR1 KGHSH, CDR2 LQKENI. The CDR3 loop spans 13 amino acids. CDR3 in DNA: TGTGCCAGCTCACCCCCCGGGACAGGAGGCTACACCTTC. Translating gives CASSPPGTGGYTF.

The rearrangement uses TRBV18 and TRBJ1-5, with D tentatively TRBD1 (6 bases). There are 15 residues in the CDR3. Germline CDR1 and CDR2: KGHSH and LQKENI. The V end was cut by 3 bases, the J end by 3 bases, with 12 bases between. CDR3 protein: CASSPPNRVNQPQHF. Here the CDR3 DNA reads TGTGCCAGCTCACCCCCTAACAGGGTCAATCAGCCCCAGCATTTT.

This clone was observed a handful of times. The V and J genes are TRBV29-1 and TRBJ1-2; 7 positions agree with TRBD1. Germline lookup yields CDR1 SQVTM and CDR2 ANQGSEA. The V segment lost 6 bases and the J segment 4 bases; nucleotides outside the gene matches: 14. The CDR3 sequence is 15 residues long. The CDR3 sequence is CSVRVRQGPAYGYTF. The CDR3 DNA follows: TGCAGCGTCAGGGTCCGACAGGGACCTGCCTATGGCTACACCTTC.

V is TRBV5-6 and J is TRBJ1-4; TRBD1 matches 8 bases. V lost 2 bases to trimming and J lost 8 bases; unmatched junction nucleotides: 5. Germline V gene lookup returns CDR1 SGHDT and CDR2 YYEEEE. The CDR3 length is 14 residues. The CDR3 coding sequence is TGTGCCAGCAGCTTACTGGGACAGGAAGAAAAACTGTTTTTT. It encodes CASSLLGQEEKLFF.

The genes are TRBV11-3 and TRBJ2-5, with 7 bases identical to TRBD1. The CDR3 is 13 residues long. V dropped 5 bases and J dropped 4; count of bases not matched to a gene: 4. The germline gives CDR1 SGHNT, CDR2 YENEEA. The CDR3 protein is CASSPTGTETQYF. The CDR3, as DNA: TGTGCCAGCAGCCCGACAGGGACAGAGACCCAGTACTTC.

This clone was counted a few times. The chain uses TRBV28 and TRBJ2-5; 7 bases are a match to TRBD2. V was pared by 0 bases and J by 2 bases, with 12 bases of the junction left unmatched. Per the germline V gene, CDR1 is MDHEN and CDR2 is SYDVKM. The CDR3 is 18 residues long. CDR3 sequence: CASSLWGPSGPSQETQYF. The CDR3, as DNA: TGTGCCAGCAGTTTATGGGGTCCTAGCGGACCGTCTCAAGAGACCCAGTACTTC.

This sequence joins TRBV27 and TRBJ2-7; tentative D call: TRBD2 (5 bases). The CDR3 runs 14 residues. The ends were cut back, 3 bases at V and 2 bases at J, with 11 bases in the middle. CDR1 and CDR2 (germline): MNHEY, SMNVEV (reference sequence). The CDR3 here is CASSLSGSAYEQYF. The CDR3 bases are TGTGCCAGCAGTTTGTCGGGATCGGCCTACGAGCAGTACTTC.

The chain carries TRBV18 and TRBJ1-1, with D tentatively TRBD1 (6 bases). Germline V CDR1 and CDR2: KGHSH, LQKENI. V gave up 2 bases and J gave up 10 bases, with 14 bases separating them. There are 13 residues in the CDR3. CDR3 nucleotides: TGTGCCAGCTCACCAGAGGTTGTCAGGGGAGCTTTCTTT. This codes for CASSPEVVRGAFF. The entire variable domain, with the rest obtained from reference TRBV18 and TRBJ1-1, is as follows: NAGVMQNPRHLVRRRGQEARLRCSPMKGHSHVYWYRQLPEEGLKFMVYLQKENIIDESGMPKERFSAEFPKEGPSILRIQQVVRGDSAAYFCASSPEVVRGAFFGQGTRLTVV.

This clone has only a few counts. The chain couples TRBV9 to TRBJ1-4; D gene ambiguous. The V gene lost 0 bases and the J gene lost 3 bases, with 12 bases spanning the gap. The CDR3 runs to 16 residues. CDR1 SGDLS and CDR2 YYNGEE come from the germline V gene. The CDR3 nucleotides are TGTGCCAGCAGCGTAGGGGTACTTAGCGCTAATGAAAAACTGTTTTTT. Translating gives CASSVGVLSANEKLFF.

V usage is TRBV15 and J usage is TRBJ1-2; D may be TRBD1 (5 bases). The length of the CDR3 is 17 residues. CDR1 is LNHNV and CDR2 is YYDKDF in the germline V gene (reference sequence). Trimming removed 1 base from V and 8 bases from J, with 23 bases in between. CDR3: CATSRVRGSGQVYGYTF. In DNA, the CDR3 is TGTGCCACCAGCAGAGTGAGGGGTTCTGGTCAGGTTTACGGCTACACCTTC.

V and J are TRBV30 and TRBJ1-5; D remains unclear. Trimming pared 3 bases from V and 5 bases from J, leaving 17 bases between. The germline CDR1 and CDR2 sequences are GTSNPN and SVGIG (reference sequence). The CDR3 contains 15 residues. CDR3 DNA: TGTGCCTGGAGGAACAGAGGTGGGCGGGATCAGCCCCAGCATTTT. This codes for CAWRNRGGRDQPQHF.

This sequence joins TRBV7-2 and TRBJ1-5; 9 bases are a match to TRBD1. CDR3 length: 15 amino acids. V shed 3 bases and J 3 bases; nucleotides not matched to a gene: 3. Germline V gives CDR1 SGHTA, CDR2 FQGNSA. CDR3 protein: CASSLDRGPNQPQHF. As DNA, the CDR3 is TGTGCCAGCAGCTTGGACAGGGGTCCCAATCAGCCCCAGCATTTT.

The CDR3 nucleotides read TGTGCCAGCAGTTTACTTGGACAGGGGGCTTATGGCTACACCTTC. This codes for CASSLLGQGAYGYTF. The chain combines TRBV27 with TRBJ1-2; 11 nucleotides match TRBD1. Per germline, CDR1 MNHEY and CDR2 SMNVEV (reference sequence). CDR3 length: 15 amino acids. Trimming cost V 2 bases and J 5 bases; bases outside gene matches: 4.

The genes are TRBV30 and TRBJ1-5; D not certain. Trimming stripped 0 bases from V and 1 base from J, with 10 bases between. The V gene's germline CDR1 is GTSNPN and CDR2 SVGIG (reference sequence). The CDR3 sequence is 15 residues long. This CDR3 is CAWSVGPLSNQPQHF. CDR3 bases: TGTGCCTGGAGTGTTGGGCCACTGAGCAATCAGCCCCAGCATTTT.

This chain links TRBV7-3 with TRBJ2-2; 9 bases are a match to TRBD2. With 2 bases clipped from V and 5 bases from J, the junction kept 12 bases outside the gene matches. The germline V gene encodes CDR1 SGHTA and CDR2 FQGTGA. The CDR3 consists of 18 residues. CDR3 sequence (DNA): TGTGCCAGCAGCTTATTCCGCCCAAGCGCGGGAGGGACCGGGGAGCTGTTTTTT. It encodes CASSLFRPSAGGTGELFF.

The chain employs TRBV6-5 and TRBJ1-3, with TRBD1 matching over 7 bases. This CDR3 region has 16 residues. Germline V gene lookup returns CDR1 MNHEY and CDR2 SVGAGI. The junction had 6 bases not matched to a gene; V was cut back by 0 bases and J by 4 bases. In DNA form, the CDR3 reads TGTGCCAGCAGTTACTCGAAGACAGGGTGGGGAAACACCATATATTTT. It encodes CASSYSKTGWGNTIYF.

About this clone: Other DNA sequences of this sample code for an identical CDR3. The V call is TRBV19, the J call TRBJ1-1, with 7 positions matching TRBD1. This CDR3 has 13 amino acids. The germline CDR1 and CDR2 sequences are LNHDA and SQIVND (reference sequence). V was clipped by 6 bases and J by 5 bases; unmatched bases: 6. Here the CDR3 reads CASSLGQATEAFF. In nucleotides, the CDR3 is TGTGCCAGTAGCCTCGGACAGGCGACTGAAGCTTTCTTT.

The table lists this clone with many counts. In nucleotides, the CDR3 is TGTGCCAGCAGCCGAAGCGGGAGTCAGCCCCAGCATTTT. Translated, it gives CASSRSGSQPQHF. The chain employs TRBV27 and TRBJ1-5; D is unresolved. Trimming removed 6 bases from V and 6 bases from J, with 12 bases in between. The CDR3 length is 13 residues. Germline CDR1 reads MNHEY; CDR2 reads SMNVEV (reference sequence).

This clone was detected once. V gene TRBV18 combines with J gene TRBJ1-1; unclear D gene. V lost 2 bases to trimming and J lost 5 bases, with 9 bases between them. The germline gives CDR1 KGHSH, CDR2 LQKENI. The CDR3 runs 13 residues. Here the CDR3 DNA reads TGTGCCAGCTCACCAGAGACGTGGACTGAAGCTTTCTTT. It is translated as CASSPETWTEAFF.

The chain joins TRBV27 to TRBJ2-6; D unresolved. The CDR3 consists of 18 residues. Germline V gene lookup returns CDR1 MNHEY and CDR2 SMNVEV (reference sequence). V shed 7 bases and J shed 0 bases, with 19 bases lying between them. As DNA, the CDR3 is TGTGCCAGCATCAAATTGCCCGGGTTTAGCTCTGGGGCCAACGTCCTGACTTTC. Protein product: CASIKLPGFSSGANVLTF.

The chain is built from TRBV6-5 and TRBJ1-2; D is uncertain. V dropped 2 bases and J dropped 4 bases, with 8 bases sitting between them. Germline values: CDR1 MNHEY, CDR2 SVGAGI. The CDR3 is made up of 13 amino acids. The CDR3 here is CASSYEGSYGYTF. The CDR3 DNA reads TGTGCCAGCAGTTACGAGGGTAGCTATGGCTACACCTTC.

The chain couples TRBV7-2 to TRBJ2-6; D remains ambiguous. There are 16 residues in the CDR3. Germline V gene lookup returns CDR1 SGHTA and CDR2 FQGNSA. V was clipped by 3 bases and J by 0 bases, with 9 bases between them. This CDR3 is CASSLSQNSGANVLTF. CDR3 nucleotides: TGTGCCAGCAGCTTGTCACAGAACTCTGGGGCCAACGTCCTGACTTTC. The variable domain in full, completed from reference TRBV7-2 and TRBJ2-6, reads GAGVSQSPSNKVTEKGKDVELRCDPISGHTALYWYRQSLGQGLEFLIYFQGNSAPDKSGLPSDRFSAERTGGSVSTLTIQRTQQEDSAVYLCASSLSQNSGANVLTFGAGSRLTVL.

The rearrangement joins TRBV6-5 to TRBJ2-1; 7 nucleotides align to TRBD2. The trim removed 0 bases at V and 10 bases at J, leaving 12 bases unmatched. Germline CDR1 is MNHEY and CDR2 is SVGAGI. This CDR3 is 16 amino acids long. CDR3 bases: TGTGCCAGCAGTTACTCGGCGGGGGAGGGCCTCTACGAGCAGTTCTTC. It yields the protein CASSYSAGEGLYEQFF.

The chain carries TRBV30 and TRBJ2-2; 7 bases line up with TRBD1. From germline, CDR1 is GTSNPN and CDR2 SVGIG (reference sequence). This CDR3 region has 14 residues. V gave up 4 bases and J gave up 1 base; unmatched junction bases: 3. DNA for the CDR3: TGTGCCTGGACCCGGACAGGGAACACCGGGGAGCTGTTTTTT. Its protein product is CAWTRTGNTGELFF.

The genes are TRBV2 and TRBJ1-6, with no clear D. The germline V and J ends were trimmed by 2 bases and 4 bases, with 9 bases remaining between them. CDR1 is SNHLY and CDR2 is FYNNEI in the germline V gene. The CDR3 consists of 15 residues. CDR3: CASSEQEGYNSPLHF. The CDR3 DNA reads as TGTGCCAGCAGTGAACAGGAGGGATATAATTCACCCCTCCACTTT. The variable domain in full, completed from reference TRBV2 and TRBJ1-6, reads EPEVTQTPSHQVTQMGQEVILRCVPISNHLYFYWYRQILGQKVEFLVSFYNNEISEKSEIFDDQFSVERPDGSNFTLKIRSTKLEDSAMYFCASSEQEGYNSPLHFGNGTRLTVT.

V gene TRBV7-2 combines with J gene TRBJ2-5; D gene ambiguous. In germline, CDR1 is SGHTA, CDR2 FQGNSA. This CDR3 comprises 13 residues. The V end lost 3 bases, the J end lost 5 bases, and 10 bases lay between the germline ends. For the CDR3, the DNA is TGTGCCAGCAGCTTCGGGTCCGGGGAGACCCAGTACTTC. It is translated as CASSFGSGETQYF.

The chain has TRBV6-5 and TRBJ2-7; no clear D. Per the germline V gene, CDR1 is MNHEY and CDR2 is SVGAGI. V was trimmed by 2 bases and J by 3 bases, leaving 14 bases between them. The length of the CDR3 is 15 residues. Written as DNA, the CDR3 is TGTGCCAGCAGTTACCGACTCCACGCCTTCTACGAGCAGTACTTC. Its translation is CASSYRLHAFYEQYF.

The genes are TRBV19 and TRBJ2-1; a possible D gene is TRBD1 (6 bases). Trimming took 4 bases from V and 3 from J, leaving 10 bases between them. The CDR3 consists of 14 residues. Germline-derived CDR1 and CDR2 are LNHDA and SQIVND (reference sequence). The CDR3 loop reads CASSTQGIYNEQFF. The CDR3 DNA sequence: TGTGCCAGTAGTACTCAGGGGATCTACAATGAGCAGTTCTTC. Full variable domain (outside the CDR3, taken from reference TRBV19 and TRBJ2-1): DGGITQSPKYLFRKEGQNVTLSCEQNLNHDAMYWYRQDPGQGLRLIYYSQIVNDFQKGDIAEGYSVSREKKESFPLTVTSAQKNPTAFYLCASSTQGIYNEQFFGPGTRLTVL.